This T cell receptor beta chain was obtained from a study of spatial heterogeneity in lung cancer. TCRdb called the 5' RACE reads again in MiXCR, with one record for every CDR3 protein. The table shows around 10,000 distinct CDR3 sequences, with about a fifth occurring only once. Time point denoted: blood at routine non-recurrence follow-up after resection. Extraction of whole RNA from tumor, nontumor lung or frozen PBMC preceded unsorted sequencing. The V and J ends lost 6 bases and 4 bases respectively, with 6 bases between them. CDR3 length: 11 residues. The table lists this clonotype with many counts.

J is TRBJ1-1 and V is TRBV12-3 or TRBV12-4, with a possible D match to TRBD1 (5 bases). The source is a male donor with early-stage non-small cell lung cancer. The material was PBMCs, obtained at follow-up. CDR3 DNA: TGTGCCAGCAGCCAGGGCACTGAAGCTTTCTTT. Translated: CASSQGTEAFF.